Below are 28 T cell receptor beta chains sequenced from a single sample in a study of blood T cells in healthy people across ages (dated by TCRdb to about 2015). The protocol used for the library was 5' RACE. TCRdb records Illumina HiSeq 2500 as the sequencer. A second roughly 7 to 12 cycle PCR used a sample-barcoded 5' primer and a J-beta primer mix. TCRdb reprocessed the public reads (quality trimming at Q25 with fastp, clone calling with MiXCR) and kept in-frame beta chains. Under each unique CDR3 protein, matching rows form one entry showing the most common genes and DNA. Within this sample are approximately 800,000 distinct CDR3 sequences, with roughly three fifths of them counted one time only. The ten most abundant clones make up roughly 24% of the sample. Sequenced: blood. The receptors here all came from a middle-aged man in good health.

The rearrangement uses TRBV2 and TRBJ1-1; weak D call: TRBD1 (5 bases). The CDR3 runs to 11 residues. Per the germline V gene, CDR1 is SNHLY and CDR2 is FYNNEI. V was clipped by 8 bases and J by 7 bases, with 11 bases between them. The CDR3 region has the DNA TGTGCCAGCGAGGGGTCAGATGAAGCTTTCTTT. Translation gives CASEGSDEAFF.

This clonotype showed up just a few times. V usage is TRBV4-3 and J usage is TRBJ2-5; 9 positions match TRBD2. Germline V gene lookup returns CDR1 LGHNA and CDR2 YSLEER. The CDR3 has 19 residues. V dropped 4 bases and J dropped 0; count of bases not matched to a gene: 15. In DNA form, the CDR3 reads TGCGCCAGCAGCCTGCAACGCTACGCTAGCGGGGTCGACCAAGAGACCCAGTACTTC. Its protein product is CASSLQRYASGVDQETQYF.

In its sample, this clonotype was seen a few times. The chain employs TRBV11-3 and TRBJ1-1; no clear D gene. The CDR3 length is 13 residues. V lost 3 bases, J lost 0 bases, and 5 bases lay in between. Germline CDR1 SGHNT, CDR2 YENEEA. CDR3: CASSFNMNTEAFF. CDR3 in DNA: TGTGCCAGCAGCTTCAACATGAACACTGAAGCTTTCTTT.

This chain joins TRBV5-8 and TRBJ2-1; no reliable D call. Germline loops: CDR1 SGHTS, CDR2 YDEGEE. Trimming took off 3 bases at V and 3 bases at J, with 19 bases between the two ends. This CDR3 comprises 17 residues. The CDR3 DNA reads TGTGCCAGCAGCTCTGGTACTCAGGCACACTTCTACAATGAGCAGTTCTTC. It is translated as CASSSGTQAHFYNEQFF. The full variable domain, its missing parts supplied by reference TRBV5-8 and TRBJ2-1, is EAGVTQSPTHLIKTRGQQATLRCSPISGHTSVYWYQQALGLGLQFLLWYDEGEERNRGNFPPRFSGRQFPNYSSELNVNALELEDSALYLCASSSGTQAHFYNEQFFGPGTRLTVL.

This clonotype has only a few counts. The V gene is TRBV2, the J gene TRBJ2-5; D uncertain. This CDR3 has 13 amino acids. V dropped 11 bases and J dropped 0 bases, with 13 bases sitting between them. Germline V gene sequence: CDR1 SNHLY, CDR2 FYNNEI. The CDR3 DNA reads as TGTGCCGGCCTGAGTGGAAACCAAGAGACCCAGTACTTC. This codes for CAGLSGNQETQYF. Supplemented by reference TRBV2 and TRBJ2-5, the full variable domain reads EPEVTQTPSHQVTQMGQEVILRCVPISNHLYFYWYRQILGQKVEFLVSFYNNEISEKSEIFDDQFSVERPDGSNFTLKIRSTKLEDSAMYFCAGLSGNQETQYFGPGTRLLVL.

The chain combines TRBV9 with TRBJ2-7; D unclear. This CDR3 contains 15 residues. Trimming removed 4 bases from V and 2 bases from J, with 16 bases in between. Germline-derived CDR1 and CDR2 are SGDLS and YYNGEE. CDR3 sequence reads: CASSPVEQWTYEQYF. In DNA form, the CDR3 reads TGTGCCAGCAGCCCAGTCGAGCAGTGGACCTACGAGCAGTACTTC.

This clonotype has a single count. CDR3: CASSLGRASPNQETQYF. In nucleotides, the CDR3 is TGTGCCAGCAGCTTGGGTAGGGCTAGCCCCAACCAAGAGACCCAGTACTTC. The V and J genes are TRBV7-7 and TRBJ2-5; D is perhaps TRBD2 (5 bases). CDR1 SSHAT and CDR2 FNYEAQ come from the germline V gene (reference sequence). This CDR3 is 17 amino acids long. V was cut by 3 bases and J by 0 bases, with 17 bases left in between. Together with reference TRBV7-7 and TRBJ2-5, the CDR3 gives the full variable domain: GAGVSQSPRYKVTKRGQDVTLRCDPISSHATLYWYQQALGQGPEFLTYFNYEAQPDKSGLPSDRFSAERPEGSISTLTIQRTEQRDSAMYRCASSLGRASPNQETQYFGPGTRLLVL.

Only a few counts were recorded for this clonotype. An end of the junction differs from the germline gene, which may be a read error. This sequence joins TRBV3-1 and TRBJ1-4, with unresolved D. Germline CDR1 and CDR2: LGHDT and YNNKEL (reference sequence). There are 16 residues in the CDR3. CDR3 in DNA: TGTGCCAGCAGCCTGGGCTGGGCAGAATCTAACGAAAAACTGTTTTTT. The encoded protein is CASSLGWAESNEKLFF. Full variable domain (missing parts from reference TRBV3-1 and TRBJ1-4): DTAVSQTPKYLVTQMGNDKSIKCEQNLGHDTMYWYKQDSKKFLKIMFSYNNKELIINETVPNRFSPKSPDKAHLNLHINSLELGDSAVYFCASSLGWAESNEKLFFGSGTQLSVL.

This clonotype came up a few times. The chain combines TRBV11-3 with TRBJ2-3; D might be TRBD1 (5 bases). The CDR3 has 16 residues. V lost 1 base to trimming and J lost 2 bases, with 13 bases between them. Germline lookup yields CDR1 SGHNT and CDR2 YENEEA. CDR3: CASSLGRREYTDTQYF. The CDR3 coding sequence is TGTGCCAGCAGCTTAGGTCGCAGGGAATACACAGATACGCAGTATTTT.

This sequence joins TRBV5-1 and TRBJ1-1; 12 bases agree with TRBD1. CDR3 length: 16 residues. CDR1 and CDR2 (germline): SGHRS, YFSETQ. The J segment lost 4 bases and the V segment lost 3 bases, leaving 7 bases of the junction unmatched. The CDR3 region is CASSSGTGGYGTEAFF. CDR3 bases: TGCGCCAGCAGCTCCGGGACAGGGGGCTACGGCACTGAAGCTTTCTTT. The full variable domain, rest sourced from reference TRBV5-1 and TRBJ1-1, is KAGVTQTPRYLIKTRGQQVTLSCSPISGHRSVSWYQQTPGQGLQFLFEYFSETQRNKGNFPGRFSGRQFSNSRSEMNVSTLELGDSALYLCASSSGTGGYGTEAFFGQGTRLTVV.

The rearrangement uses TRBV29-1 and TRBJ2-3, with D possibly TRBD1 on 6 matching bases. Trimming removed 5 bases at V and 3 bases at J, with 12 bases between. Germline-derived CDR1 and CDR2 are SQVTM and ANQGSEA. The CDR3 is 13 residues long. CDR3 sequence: CSVLGQPTDTQYF. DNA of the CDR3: TGCAGCGTTCTCGGACAGCCTACAGATACGCAGTATTTT.

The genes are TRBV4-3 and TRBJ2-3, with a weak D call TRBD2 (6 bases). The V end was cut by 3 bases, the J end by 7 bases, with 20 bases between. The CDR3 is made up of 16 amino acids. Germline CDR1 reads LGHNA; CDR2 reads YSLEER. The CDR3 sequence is CASSHRRDWGQNTQYF. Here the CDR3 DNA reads TGCGCCAGCAGCCACCGCCGGGACTGGGGTCAGAATACGCAGTATTTT.

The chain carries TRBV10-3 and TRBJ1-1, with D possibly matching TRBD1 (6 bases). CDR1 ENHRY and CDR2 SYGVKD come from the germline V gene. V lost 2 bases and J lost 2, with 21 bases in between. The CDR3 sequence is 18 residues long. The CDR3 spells CAISETTGLGSDNTEAFF. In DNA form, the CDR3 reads TGTGCCATCAGTGAGACGACAGGTTTGGGGAGTGATAACACTGAAGCTTTCTTT.

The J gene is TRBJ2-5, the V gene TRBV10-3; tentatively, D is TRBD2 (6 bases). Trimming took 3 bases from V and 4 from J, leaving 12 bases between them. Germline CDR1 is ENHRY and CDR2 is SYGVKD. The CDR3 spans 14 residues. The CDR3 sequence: CAISDWEVRETQYF. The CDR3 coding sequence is TGTGCCATCAGTGATTGGGAGGTCCGAGAGACCCAGTACTTC.

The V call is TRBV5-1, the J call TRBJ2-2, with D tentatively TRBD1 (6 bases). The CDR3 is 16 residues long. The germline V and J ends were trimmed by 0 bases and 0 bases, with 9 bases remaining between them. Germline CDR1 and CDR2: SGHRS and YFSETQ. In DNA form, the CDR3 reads TGCGCCAGCAGCTTGGAGGACAGCTCGAACACCGGGGAGCTGTTTTTT. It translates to CASSLEDSSNTGELFF.

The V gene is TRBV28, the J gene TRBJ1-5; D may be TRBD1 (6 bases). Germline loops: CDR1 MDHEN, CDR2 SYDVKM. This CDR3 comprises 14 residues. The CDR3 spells CGGGPLGSNQPQHF. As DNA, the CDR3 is TGTGGAGGGGGGCCTCTTGGCAGCAATCAGCCCCAGCATTTT. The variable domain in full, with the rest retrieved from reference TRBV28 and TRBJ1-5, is DVKVTQSSRYLVKRTGEKVFLECVQDMDHENMFWYRQDPGLGLRLIYFSYDVKMKEKGDIPEGYSVSREKKERFSLILESASTNQTSMYLCGGGPLGSNQPQHFGDGTRLSIL.

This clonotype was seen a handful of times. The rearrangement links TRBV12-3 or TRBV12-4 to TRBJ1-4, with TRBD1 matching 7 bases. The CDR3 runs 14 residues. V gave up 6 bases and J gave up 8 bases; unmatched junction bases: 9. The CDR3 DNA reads TGTGCCAGCAGGTTCGGAGGGGGCGGCGAAAAACTGTTTTTT. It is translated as CASRFGGGGEKLFF.

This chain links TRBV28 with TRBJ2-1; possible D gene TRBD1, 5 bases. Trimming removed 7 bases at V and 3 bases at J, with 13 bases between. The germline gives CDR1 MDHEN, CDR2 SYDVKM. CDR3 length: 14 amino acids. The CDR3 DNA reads TGTGCCAGCATGGTCCAGGGTCTCTACAATGAGCAGTTCTTC. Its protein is CASMVQGLYNEQFF.

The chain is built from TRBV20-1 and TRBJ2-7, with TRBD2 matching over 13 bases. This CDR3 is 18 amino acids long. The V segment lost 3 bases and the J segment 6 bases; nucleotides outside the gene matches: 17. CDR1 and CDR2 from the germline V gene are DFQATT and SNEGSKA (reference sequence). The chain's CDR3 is CSASGGTSGTFPYSEQYF. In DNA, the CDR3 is TGCAGTGCTAGTGGTGGGACTAGCGGGACCTTCCCATATAGCGAGCAGTACTTC.

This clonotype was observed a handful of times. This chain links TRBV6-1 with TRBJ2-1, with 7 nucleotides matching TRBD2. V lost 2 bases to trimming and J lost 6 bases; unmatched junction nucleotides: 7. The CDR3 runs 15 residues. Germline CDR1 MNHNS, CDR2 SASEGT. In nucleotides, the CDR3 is TGTGCCAGCAGTGAATTACGCGGGGGTGGCAATGAGCAGTTCTTC. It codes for CASSELRGGGNEQFF.

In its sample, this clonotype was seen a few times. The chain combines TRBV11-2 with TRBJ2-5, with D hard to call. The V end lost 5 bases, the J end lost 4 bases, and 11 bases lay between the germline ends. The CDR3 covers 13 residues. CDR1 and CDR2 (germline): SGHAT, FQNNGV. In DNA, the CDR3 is TGTGCCAGCAGCGTAGCACCCAGAGAGACCCAGTACTTC. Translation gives CASSVAPRETQYF.

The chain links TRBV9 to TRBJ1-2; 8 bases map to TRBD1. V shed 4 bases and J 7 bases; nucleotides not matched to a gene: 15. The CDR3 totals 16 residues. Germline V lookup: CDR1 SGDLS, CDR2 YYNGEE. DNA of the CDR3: TGTGCCAGCAGCCCCCCCCGGACAGGGCATCTTCGTGGCTACACCTTC. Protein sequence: CASSPPRTGHLRGYTF.

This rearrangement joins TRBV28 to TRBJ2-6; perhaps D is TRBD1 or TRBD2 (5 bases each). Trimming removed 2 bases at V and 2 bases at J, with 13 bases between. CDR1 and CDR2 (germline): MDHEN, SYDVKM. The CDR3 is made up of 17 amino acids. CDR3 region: CASSLGGANPGANVLTF. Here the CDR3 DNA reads TGTGCCAGCAGTTTAGGGGGTGCCAACCCTGGGGCCAACGTCCTGACTTTC. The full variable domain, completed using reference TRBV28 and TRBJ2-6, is DVKVTQSSRYLVKRTGEKVFLECVQDMDHENMFWYRQDPGLGLRLIYFSYDVKMKEKGDIPEGYSVSREKKERFSLILESASTNQTSMYLCASSLGGANPGANVLTFGAGSRLTVL.

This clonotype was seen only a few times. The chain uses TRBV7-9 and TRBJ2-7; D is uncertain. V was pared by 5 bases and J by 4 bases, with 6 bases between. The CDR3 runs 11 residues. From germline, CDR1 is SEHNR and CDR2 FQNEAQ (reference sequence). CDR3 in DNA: TGTGCCAGCAGCCACCATTACGAGCAGTACTTC. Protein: CASSHHYEQYF.

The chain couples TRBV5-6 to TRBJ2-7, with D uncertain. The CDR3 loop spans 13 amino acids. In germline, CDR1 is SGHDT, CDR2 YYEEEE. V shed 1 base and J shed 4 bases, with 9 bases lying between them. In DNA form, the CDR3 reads TGTGCCAGCAGCTTGAAGGCCAGTTACGAGCAGTACTTC. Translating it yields CASSLKASYEQYF.

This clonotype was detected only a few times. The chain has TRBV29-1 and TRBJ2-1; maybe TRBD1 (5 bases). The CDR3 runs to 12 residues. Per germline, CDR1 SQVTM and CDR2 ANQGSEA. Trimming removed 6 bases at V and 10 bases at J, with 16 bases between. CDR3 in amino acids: CSVEPRVGEQFF. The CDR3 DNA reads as TGCAGCGTGGAACCCAGGGTTGGGGAGCAGTTCTTC.

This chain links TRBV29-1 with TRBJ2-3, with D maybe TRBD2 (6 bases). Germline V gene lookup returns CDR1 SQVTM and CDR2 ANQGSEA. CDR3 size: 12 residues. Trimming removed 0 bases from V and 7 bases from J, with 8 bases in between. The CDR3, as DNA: TGCAGCGTTGAAGAAACTAGCTATACGCAGTATTTT. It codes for CSVEETSYTQYF.

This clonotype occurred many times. The CDR3 is CASRRQTSQETQYF. The CDR3 nucleotides are TGTGCCAGCAGGAGACAGACATCTCAAGAGACCCAGTACTTC. The V gene is TRBV6-2 or TRBV6-3, the J gene TRBJ2-5, with D maybe TRBD1 (5 bases). CDR1 MNHEY and CDR2 SVGEGT come from the germline V gene. The CDR3 has 14 amino acids. Trimming shortened V by 6 bases and J by 2 bases, and 13 bases separated the two germline ends.